This entry lists 31 T cell receptor beta chains sequenced from one sample in a study of CD8 T cells in ankylosing spondylitis. Study-wide points: Typical of ankylosing spondylitis blood, it appeared, was a TCR beta motif of several highly homologous variants.

Each CDR3 protein is one row after TCRdb ran MiXCR on the 5' RACE reads. The sample includes over 600,000 distinct CDR3 sequences, roughly 19% seen only once; the top ten take about 20%. No cognate antigen is known for these TCRs. Sequences were obtained from blood, either unsorted or a sorted T cell fraction (not recorded which). Receptors originate from a male donor with ankylosing spondylitis.

This clonotype was observed a handful of times. The V gene is TRBV11-1, the J gene TRBJ2-1; 11 bases agree with TRBD2. After removal of 5 bases from V and 8 bases from J, the junction contained 17 bases not matched to a gene. The CDR3 sequence is 18 residues long. Germline CDR1 is SGHAT and CDR2 is FQDESV (reference sequence). The DNA for the CDR3 is TGTGCCAGCAGCACGCCCCTCCCTCTAGCGGGAGGTCGGGATGAGCAGTTCTTC. Amino acids: CASSTPLPLAGGRDEQFF. The full variable domain, its missing parts supplied by reference TRBV11-1 and TRBJ2-1, is EAEVAQSPRYKITEKSQAVAFWCDPISGHATLYWYRQILGQGPELLVQFQDESVVDDSQLPKDRFSAERLKGVDSTLKIQPAELGDSAMYLCASSTPLPLAGGRDEQFFGPGTRLTVL.

This clonotype was observed a handful of times. The chain recombines TRBV30 with TRBJ2-3; D is unclear. This CDR3 is 13 amino acids long. Trimming pared 4 bases from V and 4 bases from J, leaving 12 bases between. Germline loops: CDR1 GTSNPN, CDR2 SVGIG (reference sequence). CDR3 residues: CAWKEPYPDTQYF. The CDR3 DNA is TGTGCCTGGAAAGAGCCCTACCCAGATACGCAGTATTTT.

This chain connects TRBV11-2 to TRBJ1-6, with 8 positions matching TRBD1. J lost 0 bases, V lost 3 bases, and 7 bases had no gene match. This CDR3 has 18 residues. The germline gives CDR1 SGHAT, CDR2 FQNNGV. CDR3 residues: CASSFQGARASYNSPLHF. The CDR3 coding sequence is TGTGCCAGCAGCTTTCAGGGGGCGCGGGCCTCCTATAATTCACCCCTCCACTTT.

Only a few counts were recorded for this clonotype. The CDR3 sequence: CAISESGQASEAFF. The CDR3 region has the DNA TGTGCCATCAGTGAGTCAGGACAGGCCAGTGAAGCTTTCTTT. This chain joins TRBV10-3 and TRBJ1-1; 7 positions match TRBD1. CDR1 and CDR2 from the germline V gene are ENHRY and SYGVKD. The CDR3 has 14 residues. The V gene end was trimmed by 0 bases and the J gene end by 7 bases; junction bases not matched to a gene: 5.

This clonotype was picked up a small number of times. V gene TRBV12-3 or TRBV12-4 combines with J gene TRBJ2-2; 7 bases align to TRBD2. The CDR3 extends over 17 amino acids. Trimming took 6 bases from V and 3 from J; bases not matched to a gene: 13. The CDR3 loop is CASSPWVAGEHTGELFF. The CDR3 DNA is TGTGCCAGCAGCCCATGGGTTGCGGGAGAGCACACCGGGGAGCTGTTTTTT.

The sample holds many counts of this clonotype. The chain recombines TRBV20-1 with TRBJ1-5; TRBD1 is a possible D gene (6 bases). Trimming stripped 3 bases from V and 6 bases from J, with 15 bases between. The CDR3 covers 14 residues. Germline-derived CDR1 and CDR2 are DFQATT and SNEGSKA (reference sequence). CDR3 in DNA: TGCAGTGCTAGCAGGGGCAGGGAGGGTCAGCCCCAGCATTTT. Translating it yields CSASRGREGQPQHF.

This clonotype showed up just once. V usage is TRBV15 and J usage is TRBJ1-1, with unresolved D. V lost 8 bases to trimming and J lost 1 base, with 17 bases between them. In germline, CDR1 is LNHNV, CDR2 YYDKDF (reference sequence). The CDR3 is 15 amino acids. CDR3 amino acids: CATSSLGNQNTEAFF. As DNA, the CDR3 is TGTGCCACCTCCTCCTTGGGGAATCAGAACACTGAAGCTTTCTTT.

The V and J genes are TRBV14 and TRBJ2-7; the D gene could be TRBD1 or TRBD2 (5 bases each). Germline V gene data show CDR1 as SGHDN and CDR2 as FVKESK. The V end lost 4 bases, the J end lost 0 bases, and 13 bases lay between the germline ends. The CDR3 spans 15 residues. CDR3 residues: CASSLLGERSYEQYF. The CDR3 bases are TGTGCCAGCAGCCTTCTGGGGGAACGCTCCTACGAGCAGTACTTC.

The V gene is TRBV7-2, the J gene TRBJ2-7, with 7 nucleotides matching TRBD2. Per the germline V gene, CDR1 is SGHTA and CDR2 is FQGNSA. This CDR3 has 15 amino acids. V shed 5 bases and J 7 bases; nucleotides not matched to a gene: 14. CDR3 sequence reads: CASSPPSGQRREQYF. Here the CDR3 DNA reads TGTGCCAGCAGCCCCCCTAGCGGCCAGAGGAGGGAGCAGTACTTC.

This clonotype turned up a few times. This rearrangement joins TRBV20-1 to TRBJ1-6, with D unresolved. The CDR3 extends over 13 amino acids. Between the trimmed V and J ends, which lost 3 bases and 7 bases, there was a span of 10 bases. The V gene's germline CDR1 is DFQATT and CDR2 SNEGSKA (reference sequence). The CDR3 DNA follows: TGCAGTGCTAGTAGCGTAATAAATTCACCCCTCCACTTT. This translates into CSASSVINSPLHF.

V usage is TRBV4-1 and J usage is TRBJ2-5, with D maybe TRBD2 (5 bases). The ends were cut back, 1 base at V and 1 base at J, with 7 bases in the middle. This CDR3 is 14 amino acids long. The germline CDR1 and CDR2 sequences are MGHRA and YSYEKL. CDR3 nucleotide sequence: TGCGCCAGCAGCCAAGCGGGGATCCAAGAGACCCAGTACTTC. Its protein is CASSQAGIQETQYF.

In its sample, this clonotype was seen a few times. The chain couples TRBV6-1 to TRBJ2-3; 7 bases align to TRBD1. This CDR3 contains 14 residues. V lost 2 bases to trimming and J lost 4 bases; unmatched junction nucleotides: 3. Germline-derived CDR1 and CDR2 are MNHNS and SASEGT. CDR3 residues: CASSESGGPDTQYF. DNA for the CDR3: TGTGCCAGCAGTGAATCAGGGGGTCCAGATACGCAGTATTTT.

This chain uses TRBV4-1 with TRBJ2-2; the match to TRBD2 covers 11 bases. V gave up 0 bases and J gave up 3 bases; unmatched junction bases: 9. This CDR3 region has 19 residues. CDR1 is MGHRA, CDR2 YSYEKL, per germline. This CDR3 is CASSQDKAVAGGHTGELFF. CDR3 bases: TGCGCCAGCAGCCAAGATAAGGCAGTAGCGGGAGGGCACACCGGGGAGCTGTTTTTT.

The chain employs TRBV11-2 and TRBJ2-1; TRBD1 matches 8 bases. Trimming cost V 5 bases and J 12 bases; bases outside gene matches: 18. In germline, CDR1 is SGHAT, CDR2 FQNNGV. The CDR3 loop spans 16 amino acids. This CDR3 reads CASSPTDQGARSVQFF. CDR3 in DNA: TGTGCCAGCAGCCCCACAGATCAGGGGGCCCGAAGCGTGCAGTTCTTC. Full variable domain (remainder filled in from reference TRBV11-2 and TRBJ2-1): EAGVAQSPRYKIIEKRQSVAFWCNPISGHATLYWYQQILGQGPKLLIQFQNNGVVDDSQLPKDRFSAERLKGVDSTLKIQPAKLEDSAVYLCASSPTDQGARSVQFFGPGTRLTVL.

This clonotype was seen more than once but under ten times. The chain employs TRBV2 and TRBJ1-4; perhaps TRBD1 as D (6 bases). CDR1 and CDR2 (germline): SNHLY, FYNNEI. The CDR3 is 14 residues long. V gave up 6 bases and J gave up 1 base, with 9 bases separating them. In DNA, the CDR3 is TGTGCCAGCAGGAAGGGGGTAACTAATGAAAAACTGTTTTTT. Its translation is CASRKGVTNEKLFF.

This clonotype was detected a few times. The V gene is TRBV11-2, the J gene TRBJ2-4, with a weak D call TRBD2 (5 bases). The CDR3 has 15 residues. Trimming shortened V by 5 bases and J by 9 bases, and 20 bases separated the two germline ends. Germline-derived CDR1 and CDR2 are SGHAT and FQNNGV. CDR3 protein: CASSPLEGSWGIQYF. CDR3 nucleotide sequence: TGTGCCAGCAGCCCACTCGAGGGAAGTTGGGGCATTCAGTACTTC.

This clonotype was detected only a few times. V and J are TRBV4-2 and TRBJ1-5; no reliable D call. V was pared by 2 bases and J by 2 bases, with 7 bases between. Germline CDR1 and CDR2: LGHNA and YNFKEQ. This CDR3 comprises 14 residues. CDR3 loop: CASSQTDGNQPQHF. The CDR3 nucleotides are TGTGCCAGCAGCCAAACCGACGGCAATCAGCCCCAGCATTTT.

The V gene is TRBV20-1, the J gene TRBJ1-6; D is uncertain. CDR1 is DFQATT, CDR2 SNEGSKA, per germline (reference sequence). This CDR3 is built from 15 residues. Trimming left V 1 base short and J 0 bases short, with 7 bases between. DNA of the CDR3: TGCAGTGCTAGAGGGGCCGGCTCCTATAATTCACCCCTCCACTTT. Protein product: CSARGAGSYNSPLHF.

V gene TRBV4-1 combines with J gene TRBJ1-1; D is uncertain. The CDR3 covers 17 residues. Germline CDR1 and CDR2: MGHRA and YSYEKL. V was trimmed by 0 bases and J by 1 base, leaving 15 bases between them. For the CDR3, the DNA is TGCGCCAGCAGCCAAGATCCCCATGGGGTACAGAACACTGAAGCTTTCTTT. Translation: CASSQDPHGVQNTEAFF.

V gene TRBV20-1 combines with J gene TRBJ2-7, with D perhaps TRBD1 (5 bases). Between the trimmed V and J ends, which lost 4 bases and 2 bases, there was a span of 15 bases. Germline V lookup: CDR1 DFQATT, CDR2 SNEGSKA (reference sequence). There are 14 residues in the CDR3. The CDR3 loop is CSAKLARGTYEQYF. In DNA form, the CDR3 reads TGCAGTGCTAAGTTAGCTAGGGGAACCTACGAGCAGTACTTC.

The chain has TRBV4-1 and TRBJ2-7, with D tentatively TRBD1 or TRBD2 (5 bases each). This CDR3 is 16 amino acids long. CDR1 and CDR2 from the germline V gene are MGHRA and YSYEKL. Trimming removed 4 bases from V and 0 bases from J, with 16 bases in between. The CDR3: CASSRLWDLSSYEQYF. Here the CDR3 DNA reads TGCGCCAGCAGCCGACTTTGGGACCTGAGCTCCTACGAGCAGTACTTC.

This chain joins TRBV12-3 or TRBV12-4 and TRBJ2-5, with 8 bases identical to TRBD1. V was clipped by 2 bases and J by 0 bases; unmatched bases: 8. CDR3 size: 17 residues. DNA of the CDR3: TGTGCCAGCAGTTTACCTAATACAGGGGGGTACCAAGAGACCCAGTACTTC. Residues: CASSLPNTGGYQETQYF.

The rearrangement joins TRBV6-1 to TRBJ1-2; D unresolved. This CDR3 has 12 residues. V lost 3 bases, J lost 7 bases, and 9 bases lay in between. CDR1 and CDR2 from the germline V gene are MNHNS and SASEGT. CDR3 residues: CASSDRISGYTF. In nucleotides, the CDR3 is TGTGCCAGCAGTGACAGGATCAGTGGCTACACCTTC.

This clonotype was observed a handful of times. The V gene is TRBV12-3 or TRBV12-4, the J gene TRBJ2-1; possibly TRBD2 for D (5 bases). Trimming took 3 bases from V and 3 from J, leaving 12 bases between them. The CDR3 covers 15 residues. The CDR3 nucleotides read TGTGCCAGCAGTTTTGGGAGTGCAAGCTACAATGAGCAGTTCTTC. Its translation is CASSFGSASYNEQFF.

This clonotype has a handful of counts. The chain joins TRBV20-1 to TRBJ2-1, with 7 nucleotides matching TRBD1. CDR1 DFQATT and CDR2 SNEGSKA come from the germline V gene (reference sequence). The CDR3 has 15 amino acids. With 6 bases clipped from V and 6 bases from J, the junction kept 14 bases outside the gene matches. CDR3 nucleotide sequence: TGCAGTGCCCCAAACCGACAGGGTTGGGGCAATGAGCAGTTCTTC. It yields the protein CSAPNRQGWGNEQFF.

This clonotype was seen a handful of times. This chain joins TRBV12-3 or TRBV12-4 and TRBJ2-7; D uncertain. The CDR3 has 13 residues. The ends were cut back, 6 bases at V and 0 bases at J, with 9 bases in the middle. CDR3 bases: TGTGCCAGCAGCCGGATTAACTCCTACGAGCAGTACTTC. Protein product: CASSRINSYEQYF.

This clonotype was detected only a few times. CDR3 region: CASSRPPGTQYF. In nucleotides, the CDR3 is TGTGCCAGCAGCAGACCGCCGGGGACCCAGTACTTC. The chain combines TRBV3-1 with TRBJ2-5; D unclear. Germline V gives CDR1 LGHDT, CDR2 YNNKEL (reference sequence). Trimming stripped 5 bases from V and 7 bases from J, with 11 bases between. CDR3 length: 12 residues.

Many counts were recorded for this clonotype. This chain links TRBV20-1 with TRBJ1-5, with TRBD1 as a possible D gene (6 bases). The CDR3 consists of 15 residues. Germline assignment: CDR1 DFQATT and CDR2 SNEGSKA (reference sequence). Trimming took 3 bases from V and 4 from J, leaving 16 bases between them. The CDR3, as DNA: TGCAGTGCTAGTATACCCGGGACAACGAATCAGCCCCAGCATTTT. Its protein is CSASIPGTTNQPQHF.

This clonotype has a handful of counts. The V call is TRBV30, the J call TRBJ2-1; D is unclear. The V gene's germline CDR1 is GTSNPN and CDR2 SVGIG (reference sequence). The ends were cut back, 3 bases at V and 8 bases at J, with 8 bases in the middle. The CDR3 runs to 11 residues. The CDR3 sequence: CAWRGRDEQFF. Written as DNA, the CDR3 is TGTGCCTGGAGAGGTCGGGATGAGCAGTTCTTC.

This clonotype was found a few times. The chain uses TRBV20-1 and TRBJ2-7; unclear D gene. The ends were cut back, 0 bases at V and 7 bases at J, with 7 bases in the middle. CDR1 DFQATT and CDR2 SNEGSKA come from the germline V gene (reference sequence). This CDR3 is built from 11 residues. CDR3 residues: CSARERGEQYF. CDR3 bases: TGCAGTGCTAGAGAACGTGGAGAGCAGTACTTC.

This clonotype was detected ten times or more. The junction shows a germline mismatch at one end, possibly a read error. The chain joins TRBV5-1 to TRBJ1-1, with a tentative D call TRBD1 (6 bases). Looked up from germline, CDR1 is SGHRS and CDR2 is YFSETQ. This CDR3 spans 13 amino acids. The CDR3 region has the DNA TGTGCCAGCAGCCTACAGGGGAACACTGAAGCTTTCTTT. Residues: CASSLQGNTEAFF. The full variable domain, rest sourced from reference TRBV5-1 and TRBJ1-1, is KAGVTQTPRYLIKTRGQQVTLSCSPISGHRSVSWYQQTPGQGLQFLFEYFSETQRNKGNFPGRFSGRQFSNSRSEMNVSTLELGDSALYLCASSLQGNTEAFFGQGTRLTVV.